This TCR beta chain was identified in a study of CD8+ T cells in alopecia areata. Study-wide background: The study gave treated patients oral tofacitinib at 5 to 10 mg twice daily. Patients given treatment had severity scored by the percentage of scalp area affected. Whole-study results and caveats: The study found tofacitinib significantly decreased scalp clonality and expanded CD8+ clones among the top 100.

Germline assignment: CDR1 LNHDA and CDR2 SQIVND (reference sequence). V gave up 3 bases and J gave up 0 bases, with 9 bases separating them. The CDR3 covers 15 residues. Following extraction, RNA underwent reverse transcription to cDNA, which served as the sequencing template. Sequencing used immunoSEQ multiplex PCR; TCRdb keeps in-frame clones, though not all of them. The repertoire includes some 98,000 clones, 60% to 75% of them detected once, and around 16% sits in the top ten. Indicated treatment: oral pan-JAK inhibitor, 5-10 mg twice daily. PBMCs were stained for CD3, CD4 and CD8, and CD4+ and CD8+ T cells were sorted. This clone was picked up one time. Its target is unknown.

The clonotype originates from a human donor with alopecia areata. The source was CD8+ T cells sorted from blood, collected at week 4, from a patient treated with tofacitinib. This chain links TRBV19 with TRBJ1-5; D is unclear. The CDR3 sequence is CASSMVGNSNQPQHF. CDR3 DNA: TGTGCCAGTAGTATGGTGGGCAATAGCAATCAGCCCCAGCATTTT.